Listed here are 10 T cell receptor beta chains from one sample, sequenced in a study of beta chain features in type 1 diabetes. Sequencing targeted expressed TCRB transcripts, as all isolated RNA had been reverse transcribed. Clones were read by immunoSEQ multiplex PCR, and TCRdb kept only the in-frame ones, dropping some. The sample lists roughly 500,000 clones, about 10% occurring once. Sequenced: naive CD4+ T cells from blood. The receptors shown here come from a woman aged 18-29 years in good health.

The rearrangement links TRBV15 to TRBJ2-5, with 13 bases lining up with TRBD2. The CDR3 is 16 residues long. The germline V gene has CDR1 LNHNV and CDR2 YYDKDF (reference sequence). V shed 3 bases, J shed 5 bases, and the junction held 6 bases outside the gene matches. CDR3 sequence: CATSSRLAGGRETQYF. The CDR3 bases are TGTGCCACCAGCAGCAGACTAGCGGGAGGACGGGAGACCCAGTACTTC.

V is TRBV7-9 and J is TRBJ2-3, with D tentatively TRBD1 or TRBD2 (5 bases each). Germline V CDR1 and CDR2: SEHNR, FQNEAQ (reference sequence). This CDR3 has 16 residues. Deletions cut 1 base from V and 5 bases from J, with 16 bases between. Here the CDR3 DNA reads TGTGCCAGCAGCTTAGGCTCGGGACGGCATTTAGATACGCAGTATTTT. It specifies CASSLGSGRHLDTQYF.

This clone was recorded a few times. The CDR3 protein is CASSQPAGTGDEKLFF. The CDR3, as DNA: TGCGCCAGCAGCCAACCCGCCGGGACAGGCGATGAAAAACTGTTTTTT. This rearrangement joins TRBV4-1 to TRBJ1-4; TRBD1 matches 8 bases. CDR1 and CDR2 (germline): MGHRA, YSYEKL. The CDR3 totals 16 residues. V trimming: 2 bases; J trimming: 6 bases; junction bases outside the gene matches: 8.

CDR3 bases: TGTGCCAGTAGTATCCATTCTAGCCGAAACTCCTACGAGCAGTACTTC. Translation: CASSIHSSRNSYEQYF. The J gene is TRBJ2-7, the V gene TRBV19; tentative D call: TRBD2 (5 bases). Deletions cut 3 bases from V and 0 bases from J, with 15 bases between. The germline CDR1 and CDR2 sequences are LNHDA and SQIVND (reference sequence). CDR3 length: 16 amino acids. The full variable domain, rest sourced from reference TRBV19 and TRBJ2-7, is DGGITQSPKYLFRKEGQNVTLSCEQNLNHDAMYWYRQDPGQGLRLIYYSQIVNDFQKGDIAEGYSVSREKKESFPLTVTSAQKNPTAFYLCASSIHSSRNSYEQYFGPGTRLTVT.

This clone has only a few counts. J is TRBJ1-1 and V is TRBV29-1; tentative D call: TRBD1 (5 bases). V dropped 4 bases and J dropped 3 bases, with 9 bases sitting between them. The CDR3 length is 12 residues. Per germline, CDR1 SQVTM and CDR2 ANQGSEA. CDR3 in amino acids: CSVGKGDTEAFF. DNA for the CDR3: TGCAGCGTTGGGAAAGGGGACACTGAAGCTTTCTTT. Complete variable domain (other parts from reference TRBV29-1 and TRBJ1-1): SAVISQKPSRDICQRGTSLTIQCQVDSQVTMMFWYRQQPGQSLTLIATANQGSEATYESGFVIDKFPISRPNLTFSTLTVSNMSPEDSSIYLCSVGKGDTEAFFGQGTRLTVV.

This clone turned up a few times. This chain's CDR3 is CAWRVPSREAFF. Written as DNA, the CDR3 is TGTGCCTGGAGGGTACCTAGCCGTGAAGCTTTCTTT. This chain connects TRBV30 to TRBJ1-1; D uncertain. The V end lost 3 bases, the J end lost 7 bases, and 12 bases lay between the germline ends. The germline gives CDR1 GTSNPN, CDR2 SVGIG (reference sequence). This CDR3 region has 12 residues.

This clone was observed a few times. The gene calls are TRBV19 and TRBJ2-1; a weak D match, TRBD2 (7 bases). CDR3 length: 15 residues. Trimming removed 1 base at V and 3 bases at J, with 10 bases between. Germline V gives CDR1 LNHDA, CDR2 SQIVND (reference sequence). CDR3 coding DNA: TGTGCCAGTAGTATAGCGGGGGGCGTCTACAATGAGCAGTTCTTC. Translated: CASSIAGGVYNEQFF.

The chain joins TRBV27 to TRBJ1-2, with D possibly TRBD1 on 5 matching bases. This CDR3 comprises 14 residues. Germline V gene sequence: CDR1 MNHEY, CDR2 SMNVEV (reference sequence). Trimming removed 0 bases at V and 1 base at J, with 6 bases between. The CDR3, as DNA: TGTGCCAGCAGTTTATCGAGGGGTAACTATGGCTACACCTTC. It codes for CASSLSRGNYGYTF.

This clone was seen only a few times. V usage is TRBV14 and J usage is TRBJ2-2; tentatively, D is TRBD1 (5 bases). CDR3 length equals 18 residues. The V end was cut by 3 bases, the J end by 6 bases, with 23 bases between. Germline V gene data show CDR1 as SGHDN and CDR2 as FVKESK. This chain's CDR3 is CASSQAYSRVYGSGELFF. The CDR3 region has the DNA TGTGCCAGCAGCCAGGCATATAGCAGGGTCTACGGATCCGGGGAGCTGTTTTTT.

The chain carries TRBV19 and TRBJ1-2; perhaps TRBD1 as D (5 bases). The CDR3 sequence is 15 residues long. From germline, CDR1 is LNHDA and CDR2 SQIVND (reference sequence). With 3 bases removed from V and 4 bases from J, the gap between germline ends came to 15 bases. The CDR3, as DNA: TGTGCCAGTAGTATGGGGAGACAGTCGTTCTATGGCTACACCTTC. Its protein is CASSMGRQSFYGYTF.